The 23 T cell receptor beta chains below all came from one sample that was sequenced in a study of T cell responses to AZD1222 COVID-19 vaccine. Only in-frame clones appear in the TCRdb table, and some are missing; sequencing was by immunoSEQ multiplex PCR. The repertoire holds about 130,000 clones, with about 89% as singletons. The material sequenced was peripheral blood, taken on day 0 of AZD1222 vaccination. These receptors all come from an adult in good health.

The chain uses TRBV6-6 and TRBJ1-1, with a weak D call TRBD1 (5 bases). V lost 3 bases, J lost 5 bases, and 13 bases lay in between. The germline V gene encodes CDR1 MNHNY and CDR2 SVGAGI (reference sequence). The CDR3 covers 14 residues. The CDR3: CASSYFGGETEAFF. The CDR3 bases are TGTGCCAGCAGTTATTTCGGGGGAGAAACTGAAGCTTTCTTT.

The rearrangement uses TRBV7-3 and TRBJ2-1; TRBD1 matches 8 bases. The V segment lost 8 bases and the J segment 8 bases; nucleotides outside the gene matches: 11. The V gene's germline CDR1 is SGHTA and CDR2 FQGTGA. CDR3 size: 14 residues. CDR3 nucleotide sequence: TGTGCCAGCTCACCCCAGGGGGCAGGGGATGAGCAGTTCTTC. Protein sequence: CASSPQGAGDEQFF. Supplemented by reference TRBV7-3 and TRBJ2-1, the full variable domain reads GAGVSQTPSNKVTEKGKYVELRCDPISGHTALYWYRQSLGQGPEFLIYFQGTGAADDSGLPNDRFFAVRPEGSVSTLKIQRTERGDSAVYLCASSPQGAGDEQFFGPGTRLTVL.

The chain employs TRBV6-6 and TRBJ1-3; D not certain. With 4 bases removed from V and 0 bases from J, the gap between germline ends came to 10 bases. The CDR3 length is 15 residues. Germline V gene data show CDR1 as MNHNY and CDR2 as SVGAGI (reference sequence). The CDR3 is CASSFRPLSGNTIYF. The CDR3 region has the DNA TGTGCCAGCAGTTTCCGACCCCTCTCTGGAAACACCATATATTTT.

The chain joins TRBV5-6 to TRBJ1-5, with D possibly TRBD1 on 5 matching bases. With 4 bases removed from V and 0 bases from J, the gap between germline ends came to 20 bases. CDR3 length: 18 amino acids. Germline V gives CDR1 SGHDT, CDR2 YYEEEE. This chain's CDR3 is CASSLRPTGLYSNQPQHF. The CDR3 region has the DNA TGTGCCAGCAGCCTAAGGCCTACAGGCCTCTATAGCAATCAGCCCCAGCATTTT. The full variable domain, completed using reference TRBV5-6 and TRBJ1-5, is DAGVTQSPTHLIKTRGQQVTLRCSPKSGHDTVSWYQQALGQGPQFIFQYYEEEERQRGNFPDRFSGHQFPNYSSELNVNALLLGDSALYLCASSLRPTGLYSNQPQHFGDGTRLSIL.

The rearrangement links TRBV2 to TRBJ1-1, with D unresolved. Per the germline V gene, CDR1 is SNHLY and CDR2 is FYNNEI. Deletions cut 3 bases from V and 0 bases from J, with 11 bases between. CDR3 length equals 15 residues. For the CDR3, the DNA is TGTGCCAGCAGTGATGGGGTTGACATGAACACTGAAGCTTTCTTT. Translating gives CASSDGVDMNTEAFF.

The V call is TRBV7-9, the J call TRBJ1-5; D gene ambiguous. The V end lost 3 bases, the J end lost 6 bases, and 9 bases lay between the germline ends. Germline V CDR1 and CDR2: SEHNR, FQNEAQ (reference sequence). The CDR3 runs 13 residues. The CDR3, as DNA: TGTGCCAGCAGCTTGGGCTCTAGTCAGCCCCAGCATTTT. Amino acid sequence: CASSLGSSQPQHF. The variable domain in full, with the rest retrieved from reference TRBV7-9 and TRBJ1-5, is DTGVSQNPRHKITKRGQNVTFRCDPISEHNRLYWYRQTLGQGPEFLTYFQNEAQLEKSRLLSDRFSAERPKGSFSTLEIQRTEQGDSAMYLCASSLGSSQPQHFGDGTRLSIL.

The chain has TRBV10-2 and TRBJ1-1; D perhaps matches TRBD1 (5 bases). Trimming pared 2 bases from V and 11 bases from J, leaving 15 bases between. The CDR3 contains 13 residues. Per germline, CDR1 WSHSY and CDR2 SAAADI. The CDR3 nucleotides read TGCGCCAGCAGTGAGAGTCGGCAGGGTGGCGCTTTCTTT. The encoded protein is CASSESRQGGAFF.

This clone occurred a few times. The chain is built from TRBV5-1 and TRBJ2-7; D remains unclear. The CDR3 spans 12 residues. V was clipped by 4 bases and J by 9 bases, with 14 bases between them. Germline CDR1 is SGHRS and CDR2 is YFSETQ. The CDR3 spells CASSPVGRGQYF. For the CDR3, the DNA is TGCGCCAGCAGCCCAGTCGGGCGCGGGCAGTACTTC. Full variable domain (rest looked up from reference TRBV5-1 and TRBJ2-7): KAGVTQTPRYLIKTRGQQVTLSCSPISGHRSVSWYQQTPGQGLQFLFEYFSETQRNKGNFPGRFSGRQFSNSRSEMNVSTLELGDSALYLCASSPVGRGQYFGPGTRLTVT.

V usage is TRBV7-8 and J usage is TRBJ1-3; unclear D gene. The CDR3 sequence is 15 residues long. Germline V gene sequence: CDR1 SGHVS, CDR2 FQNEAQ. Trimming removed 1 base from V and 0 bases from J, with 7 bases in between. The CDR3 is CASSLGRSSGNTIYF. In DNA, the CDR3 is TGTGCCAGCAGCTTAGGGAGGAGCTCTGGAAACACCATATATTTT. Full variable domain (missing parts from reference TRBV7-8 and TRBJ1-3): GAGVSQSPRYKVAKRGQDVALRCDPISGHVSLFWYQQALGQGPEFLTYFQNEAQLDKSGLPSDRFFAERPEGSVSTLKIQRTQQEDSAVYLCASSLGRSSGNTIYFGEGSWLTVV.

The rearrangement joins TRBV5-1 to TRBJ2-7; 10 positions match TRBD2. This CDR3 is built from 15 residues. J gave up 4 bases and V 2 bases, and 6 bases lay outside the gene matches. Per the germline V gene, CDR1 is SGHRS and CDR2 is YFSETQ. The CDR3, as DNA: TGCGCCAGCAGCTTAGGTCTAGCGGGAGTTTACGAGCAGTACTTC. Protein product: CASSLGLAGVYEQYF.

The chain employs TRBV12-5 and TRBJ2-5; 7 nucleotides align to TRBD1. CDR1 and CDR2 from the germline V gene are LGHNT and FRNRAP. This CDR3 is built from 13 residues. V gave up 6 bases and J gave up 4 bases; unmatched junction bases: 5. In DNA form, the CDR3 reads TGTGCTAGTGGCCGACAGGGATCAGAGACCCAGTACTTC. Amino acids: CASGRQGSETQYF.

The chain carries TRBV9 and TRBJ2-3; TRBD2 might be the D (7 bases). The CDR3 is 15 amino acids. Germline V lookup: CDR1 SGDLS, CDR2 YYNGEE. Trimming took off 3 bases at V and 6 bases at J, with 17 bases between the two ends. The CDR3 here is CASSAQGGKTDTQYF. The CDR3 nucleotides read TGTGCCAGCAGCGCACAGGGAGGGAAGACGGATACGCAGTATTTT.

The genes are TRBV5-1 and TRBJ2-1; 9 bases are a match to TRBD2. The germline CDR1 and CDR2 sequences are SGHRS and YFSETQ. This CDR3 spans 18 amino acids. J lost 5 bases, V lost 1 base, and 13 bases had no gene match. The CDR3 reads CASSLSAPGGGANNEQFF. For the CDR3, the DNA is TGCGCCAGCAGCTTGAGCGCCCCGGGCGGGGGGGCGAACAATGAGCAGTTCTTC.

The chain joins TRBV3-1 (or the pseudogene TRBV3-2) to TRBJ1-1; TRBD1 matches at 8 bases. The CDR3 runs 14 residues. J was trimmed by 2 bases and V by 7 bases; bases with no gene match: 6. The germline V gene encodes CDR1 LGHDT and CDR2 YNNKEL (reference sequence). CDR3 sequence: CASTRQGSNTEAFF. CDR3 in DNA: TGTGCCAGCACCCGACAGGGGTCAAACACTGAAGCTTTCTTT.

A note on this clone: At the DNA level, this CDR3 is encoded by other sequences in the same sample as well. The genes are TRBV28 and TRBJ1-2, with D unresolved. CDR3 length: 13 residues. The V end was cut by 6 bases, the J end by 0 bases, with 8 bases between. Germline CDR1 MDHEN, CDR2 SYDVKM. CDR3 DNA sequence: TGTGCCAGCAGGCCTTTAGCTAACTATGGCTACACCTTC. Protein: CASRPLANYGYTF.

The rearrangement joins TRBV28 to TRBJ1-4; D not resolved. V was clipped by 3 bases and J by 5 bases, with 16 bases between them. The CDR3 totals 16 residues. CDR1 is MDHEN, CDR2 SYDVKM, per germline. The CDR3 nucleotides read TGTGCCAGCAGTTTGGGAGGGTGGGGAAGGAATGAAAAACTGTTTTTT. Translating it yields CASSLGGWGRNEKLFF.

This clone was found once. V is TRBV2 and J is TRBJ1-5; 7 nucleotides align to TRBD1. Losses at the gene ends were 0 bases for V and 3 bases for J; bases not matched to a gene: 8. Germline V gives CDR1 SNHLY, CDR2 FYNNEI. This CDR3 has 17 residues. Here the CDR3 reads CASSEAGDSLVNQPQHF. CDR3 nucleotides: TGTGCCAGCAGTGAAGCGGGGGACAGTTTGGTCAATCAGCCCCAGCATTTT.

The rearrangement links TRBV27 to TRBJ2-7; 7 bases are shared with TRBD1. Germline values: CDR1 MNHEY, CDR2 SMNVEV (reference sequence). Unmatched junction bases numbered 6, after V lost 10 bases and J lost 0 bases. There are 13 residues in the CDR3. The CDR3 DNA is TGTGCCACTTCTGCAGGGGGCTCCTACGAGCAGTACTTC. This encodes CATSAGGSYEQYF.

The rearrangement joins TRBV11-3 to TRBJ2-2, with 9 nucleotides matching TRBD2. CDR1 and CDR2 (germline): SGHNT, YENEEA. The junction had 17 bases not matched to a gene; V was cut back by 5 bases and J by 7 bases. The CDR3 spans 18 residues. Written as DNA, the CDR3 is TGTGCCAGCAGCGACGAGCCTTGGCGGGAGGGCCCGAACGGGGAGCTGTTTTTT. Translated, it gives CASSDEPWREGPNGELFF.

This clone was seen a single time. V is TRBV5-6 and J is TRBJ2-7; TRBD2 aligns across 11 bases. The CDR3 spans 15 residues. V trimming: 4 bases; J trimming: 3 bases; junction bases outside the gene matches: 6. CDR1 is SGHDT, CDR2 YYEEEE, per germline. The CDR3 DNA sequence: TGTGCCAGCAGCAGGTGGGGACTAGCGGACTACGAGCAGTACTTC. Protein: CASSRWGLADYEQYF.

This chain's CDR3 is CASSLGQGYNEQFF. DNA for the CDR3: TGTGCCAGCAGCTTAGGACAGGGGTACAATGAGCAGTTCTTC. The chain joins TRBV7-9 to TRBJ2-1, with TRBD1 matching 8 bases. This CDR3 is built from 14 residues. Germline CDR1 SEHNR, CDR2 FQNEAQ (reference sequence). V was clipped by 1 base and J by 4 bases; unmatched bases: 0. The whole variable domain, remainder taken from reference TRBV7-9 and TRBJ2-1, is DTGVSQNPRHKITKRGQNVTFRCDPISEHNRLYWYRQTLGQGPEFLTYFQNEAQLEKSRLLSDRFSAERPKGSFSTLEIQRTEQGDSAMYLCASSLGQGYNEQFFGPGTRLTVL.

The chain couples TRBV30 to TRBJ1-6, with 10 bases fitting TRBD1. From germline, CDR1 is GTSNPN and CDR2 SVGIG (reference sequence). The trim removed 4 bases at V and 9 bases at J, leaving 9 bases unmatched. This CDR3 spans 15 amino acids. As DNA, the CDR3 is TGTGCCTGGACTGCGGACAGGGGGTATGGTTCACCCCTCCACTTT. This sequence encodes CAWTADRGYGSPLHF.

The chain uses TRBV12-2 and TRBJ2-1; TRBD2 was called by the table and not checked on the DNA. TRBV12-2 is a known pseudogene. This CDR3 has 18 residues. CDR3 sequence: CASRLGVGREGVKNEQFF. The CDR3 DNA follows: TGTGCAAGTCGCTTAGGAGTGGGGCGGGAGGGAGTAAAGAATGAGCAGTTCTTC.